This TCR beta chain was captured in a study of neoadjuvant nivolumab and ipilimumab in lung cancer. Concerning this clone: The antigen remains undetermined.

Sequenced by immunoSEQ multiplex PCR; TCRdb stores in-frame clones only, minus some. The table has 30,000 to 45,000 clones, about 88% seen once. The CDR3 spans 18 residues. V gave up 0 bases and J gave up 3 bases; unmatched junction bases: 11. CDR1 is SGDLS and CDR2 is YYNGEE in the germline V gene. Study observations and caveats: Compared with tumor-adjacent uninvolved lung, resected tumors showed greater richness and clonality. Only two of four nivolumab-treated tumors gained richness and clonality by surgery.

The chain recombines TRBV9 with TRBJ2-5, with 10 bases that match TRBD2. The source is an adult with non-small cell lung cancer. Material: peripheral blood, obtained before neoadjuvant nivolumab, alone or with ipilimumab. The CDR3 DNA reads TGTGCCAGCAGCGTAGTGGGGGTGGGGCTAGCGGGAGAAGAGACCCAGTACTTC. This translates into CASSVVGVGLAGEETQYF.